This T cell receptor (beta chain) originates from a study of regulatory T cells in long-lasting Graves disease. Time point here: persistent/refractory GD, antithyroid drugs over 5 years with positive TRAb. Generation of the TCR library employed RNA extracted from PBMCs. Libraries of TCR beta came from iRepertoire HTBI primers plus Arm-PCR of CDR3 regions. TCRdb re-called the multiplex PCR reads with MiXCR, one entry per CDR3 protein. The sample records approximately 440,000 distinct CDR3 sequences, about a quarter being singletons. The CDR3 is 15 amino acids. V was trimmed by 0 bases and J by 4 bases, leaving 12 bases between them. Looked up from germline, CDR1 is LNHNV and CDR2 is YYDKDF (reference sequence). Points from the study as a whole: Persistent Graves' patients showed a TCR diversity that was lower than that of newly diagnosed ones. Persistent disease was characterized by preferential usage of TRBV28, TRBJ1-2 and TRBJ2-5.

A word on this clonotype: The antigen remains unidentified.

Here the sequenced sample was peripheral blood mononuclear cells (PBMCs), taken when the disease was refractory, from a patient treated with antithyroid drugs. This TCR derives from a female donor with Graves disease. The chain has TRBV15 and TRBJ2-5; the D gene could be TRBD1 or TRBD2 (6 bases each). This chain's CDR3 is CATSRDMGGLETQYF. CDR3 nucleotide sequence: TGTGCCACCAGCAGAGATATGGGGGGCCTAGAGACCCAGTACTTC. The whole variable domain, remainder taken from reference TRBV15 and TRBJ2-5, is DAMVIQNPRYQVTQFGKPVTLSCSQTLNHNVMYWYQQKSSQAPKLLFHYYDKDFNNEADTPDNFQSRRPNTSFCFLDIRSPGLGDTAMYLCATSRDMGGLETQYFGPGTRLLVL.